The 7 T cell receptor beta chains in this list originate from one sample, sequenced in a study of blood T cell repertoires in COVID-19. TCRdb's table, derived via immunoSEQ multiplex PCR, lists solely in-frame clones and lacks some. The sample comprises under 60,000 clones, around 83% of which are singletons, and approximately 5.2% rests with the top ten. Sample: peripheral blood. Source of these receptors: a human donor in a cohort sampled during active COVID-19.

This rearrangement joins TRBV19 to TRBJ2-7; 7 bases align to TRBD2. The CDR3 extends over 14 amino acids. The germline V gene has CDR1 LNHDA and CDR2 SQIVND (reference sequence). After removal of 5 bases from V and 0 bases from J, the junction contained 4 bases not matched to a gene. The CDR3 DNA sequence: TGTGCCAGTAGTGGGAGGGGACTCTCCTACGAGCAGTACTTC. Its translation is CASSGRGLSYEQYF.

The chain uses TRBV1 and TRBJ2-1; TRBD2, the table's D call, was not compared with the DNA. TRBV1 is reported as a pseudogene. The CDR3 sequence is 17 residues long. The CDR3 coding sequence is TGCACCAGCAGCCAAGGCCGTCGGAGGAGCTCCTACAATGAGCAGTTCTTC. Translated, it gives CTSSQGRRRSSYNEQFF.

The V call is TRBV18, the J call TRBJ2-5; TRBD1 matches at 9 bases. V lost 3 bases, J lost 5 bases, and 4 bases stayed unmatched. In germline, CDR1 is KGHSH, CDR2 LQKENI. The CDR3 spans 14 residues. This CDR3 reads CASSPRDREETQYF. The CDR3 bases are TGTGCCAGCTCACCGAGGGACAGGGAGGAGACCCAGTACTTC. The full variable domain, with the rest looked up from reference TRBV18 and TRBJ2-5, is NAGVMQNPRHLVRRRGQEARLRCSPMKGHSHVYWYRQLPEEGLKFMVYLQKENIIDESGMPKERFSAEFPKEGPSILRIQQVVRGDSAAYFCASSPRDREETQYFGPGTRLLVL.

CDR3 sequence (DNA): TGCGCCAGTATGAAAGGCGGAAACACAGATACGCAGTATTTT. This gives the protein CASMKGGNTDTQYF. The V gene is TRBV4-1, the J gene TRBJ2-3; D remains ambiguous. This CDR3 has 14 residues. V lost 9 bases, J lost 2 bases, and 15 bases lay in between. CDR1 MGHRA and CDR2 YSYEKL come from the germline V gene.

The CDR3 region has the DNA TGTGCCAGTAGTATCCAGGGAAGTCACACCGGGGAGCTGTTTTTT. Translated, it gives CASSIQGSHTGELFF. The V call is TRBV19, the J call TRBJ2-2; a weak D match, TRBD1 (5 bases). Germline assignment: CDR1 LNHDA and CDR2 SQIVND (reference sequence). The CDR3 consists of 15 residues. V lost 3 bases, J lost 3 bases, and 11 bases lay in between. The full variable domain, in which reference TRBV19 and TRBJ2-2 provide the parts outside the CDR3, is DGGITQSPKYLFRKEGQNVTLSCEQNLNHDAMYWYRQDPGQGLRLIYYSQIVNDFQKGDIAEGYSVSREKKESFPLTVTSAQKNPTAFYLCASSIQGSHTGELFFGEGSRLTVL.

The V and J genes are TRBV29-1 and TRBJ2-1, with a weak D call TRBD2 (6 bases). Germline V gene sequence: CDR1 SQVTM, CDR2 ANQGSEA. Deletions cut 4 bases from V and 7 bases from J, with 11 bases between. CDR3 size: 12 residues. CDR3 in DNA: TGCAGCGTTGGTTGGGGGGTAAATGAGCAGTTCTTC. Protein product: CSVGWGVNEQFF.

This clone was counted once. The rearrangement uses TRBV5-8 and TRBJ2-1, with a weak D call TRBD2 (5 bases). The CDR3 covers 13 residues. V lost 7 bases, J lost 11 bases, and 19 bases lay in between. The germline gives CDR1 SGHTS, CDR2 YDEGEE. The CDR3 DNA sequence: TGTGCCAGCGCAGGTGTCGAGGGAGTGAAGCAGTTCTTC. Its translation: CASAGVEGVKQFF.